These 10 T cell receptor beta chains were all obtained from the same sample, sequenced in a study of T cell changes during pregnancy in multiple sclerosis. Produced via immunoSEQ multiplex PCR; TCRdb's table is partial and in-frame only. Among tens of thousands of clones, around nine tenths were seen once, and the ten largest hold around 0.7%. Sequencing was performed on CD4+ T cells from peripheral blood mononuclear cells, taken before pregnancy. The receptor set was obtained from a female donor with multiple sclerosis, enrolled in a pregnancy study.

The CDR3 nucleotides are TGCAGCGTTGAGGACAGGGGGCGTTATCGGGGTACGCAGTATTTT. Amino acid sequence: CSVEDRGRYRGTQYF. V and J are TRBV29-1 and TRBJ2-3; 11 bases fit TRBD1. Germline V gene data show CDR1 as SQVTM and CDR2 as ANQGSEA. The V and J ends lost 3 bases and 8 bases, in that order; junction bases with no gene match: 10. This CDR3 is built from 15 residues.

The chain has TRBV6-1 and TRBJ1-1; D is possibly TRBD1 (5 bases). CDR3 length equals 16 residues. CDR1 is MNHNS and CDR2 is SASEGT in the germline V gene. Trimming cost V 4 bases and J 4 bases, with 19 bases left between them. The CDR3 bases are TGTGCCAGCAGTGCGAGATCAGGGTTGGGGGGCACTGAAGCTTTCTTT. It is translated as CASSARSGLGGTEAFF.

This rearrangement joins TRBV19 to TRBJ2-7, with 10 bases that match TRBD2. The CDR3 is 15 amino acids. Germline CDR1 LNHDA, CDR2 SQIVND (reference sequence). The ends lost 5 bases at V and 2 bases at J; junction bases unmatched: 6. The CDR3, as DNA: TGTGCCAGTAGTGTCAGCGGGAGGGCCCCCTACGAGCAGTACTTC. As protein: CASSVSGRAPYEQYF.

The chain joins TRBV19 to TRBJ2-1, with 9 bases fitting TRBD2. The CDR3 consists of 14 residues. The germline CDR1 and CDR2 sequences are LNHDA and SQIVND (reference sequence). The trim removed 6 bases at V and 3 bases at J, leaving 3 bases unmatched. CDR3 sequence (DNA): TGTGCCAGTAGACAGCGGGGGGTCTACAATGAGCAGTTCTTC. Amino acid sequence: CASRQRGVYNEQFF. The whole variable domain, remainder taken from reference TRBV19 and TRBJ2-1, is DGGITQSPKYLFRKEGQNVTLSCEQNLNHDAMYWYRQDPGQGLRLIYYSQIVNDFQKGDIAEGYSVSREKKESFPLTVTSAQKNPTAFYLCASRQRGVYNEQFFGPGTRLTVL.

The sample holds one count of this clone. The genes are TRBV29-1 and TRBJ2-1; 8 nucleotides align to TRBD2. CDR1 SQVTM and CDR2 ANQGSEA come from the germline V gene. The CDR3 consists of 14 residues. Trimming at V came to 7 bases and at J to 9 bases, leaving 14 bases not matched to a gene. The CDR3 region has the DNA TGCAGCGCCGATCCGGCTAGCGGGCCATCTGAGCAGTTCTTC. Translation gives CSADPASGPSEQFF.

V and J are TRBV30 and TRBJ2-2; 12 nucleotides agree with TRBD2. This CDR3 comprises 15 residues. The germline CDR1 and CDR2 sequences are GTSNPN and SVGIG (reference sequence). V shed 8 bases and J 0 bases; nucleotides not matched to a gene: 4. CDR3 loop: CARLAGDANTGELFF. The CDR3 nucleotides read TGTGCCCGACTAGCGGGAGATGCGAACACCGGGGAGCTGTTTTTT.

The gene calls are TRBV20-1 and TRBJ1-2; D gene ambiguous. V was trimmed by 6 bases and J by 7 bases, leaving 12 bases between them. CDR1 DFQATT and CDR2 SNEGSKA come from the germline V gene (reference sequence). The CDR3 runs 11 residues. CDR3 in amino acids: CSAPAPGGYTF. CDR3 nucleotides: TGCAGTGCCCCGGCTCCGGGTGGCTACACCTTC.

The chain uses TRBV4-2 and TRBJ2-7; TRBD2 aligns across 7 bases. V trimming: 1 base; J trimming: 4 bases; junction bases outside the gene matches: 4. The CDR3 totals 14 residues. CDR1 and CDR2 (germline): LGHNA, YNFKEQ. The CDR3 loop is CASSQAASGYEQYF. CDR3 nucleotide sequence: TGTGCCAGCAGCCAAGCTGCTAGCGGATACGAGCAGTACTTC.

V and J are TRBV7-8 and TRBJ2-2; D is perhaps TRBD1 (6 bases). This CDR3 has 14 amino acids. The germline V gene encodes CDR1 SGHVS and CDR2 FQNEAQ. Trimming pared 5 bases from V and 2 bases from J, leaving 9 bases between. CDR3 region: CASSPDRNTGELFF. CDR3 DNA sequence: TGTGCCAGCAGCCCGGACAGAAACACCGGGGAGCTGTTTTTT.

The chain carries TRBV6-4 and TRBJ1-5, with 8 bases matching TRBD1. CDR1 and CDR2 from the germline V gene are MRHNA and SNTAGT. V trimming: 6 bases; J trimming: 7 bases; junction bases outside the gene matches: 8. The CDR3 has 14 residues. CDR3 coding DNA: TGTGCCAGCAGAGAACAGGGGGTTGGGCAGCCCCAGCATTTT. As protein: CASREQGVGQPQHF.